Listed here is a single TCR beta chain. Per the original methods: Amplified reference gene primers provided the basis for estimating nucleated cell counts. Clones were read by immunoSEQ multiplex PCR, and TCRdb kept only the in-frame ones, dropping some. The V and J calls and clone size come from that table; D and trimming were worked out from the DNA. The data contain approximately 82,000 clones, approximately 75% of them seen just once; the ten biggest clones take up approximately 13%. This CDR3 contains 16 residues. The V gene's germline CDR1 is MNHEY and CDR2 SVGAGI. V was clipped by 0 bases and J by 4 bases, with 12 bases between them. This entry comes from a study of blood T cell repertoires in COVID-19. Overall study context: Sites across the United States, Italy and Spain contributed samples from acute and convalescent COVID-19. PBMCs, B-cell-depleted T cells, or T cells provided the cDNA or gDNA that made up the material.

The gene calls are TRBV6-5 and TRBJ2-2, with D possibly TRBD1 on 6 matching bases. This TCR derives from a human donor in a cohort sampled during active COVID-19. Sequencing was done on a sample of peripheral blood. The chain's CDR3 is CASSYSLGAGTGELFF. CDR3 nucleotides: TGTGCCAGCAGTTACTCGTTGGGGGCGGGCACCGGGGAGCTGTTTTTT.